This T cell receptor (beta chain) was recovered during a study of regulatory T cells in long-lasting Graves disease. The CDR3 totals 16 residues. CDR1 and CDR2 from the germline V gene are SGHAT and FQDESV (reference sequence). The ends were cut back, 7 bases at V and 5 bases at J, with 21 bases in the middle. Construction of the TCR beta libraries employed iRepertoire HTBI primers in conjunction with Arm-PCR of CDR3 regions. TCRdb re-derived calls from the multiplex PCR reads in MiXCR, one entry per CDR3 protein. The sample contains some 330,000 distinct CDR3 sequences, 12% of which appear only once. General study findings and limits: The small sample size may have reduced accuracy.

This sample's time point: newly diagnosed GD, antithyroid drugs for less than 3 months. PBMC-extracted RNA yielded the TCR library. It was by American Thyroid Association guidelines that Graves' disease was diagnosed. This clonotype was seen a handful of times. Its matching antigen is unknown. These records were also assigned to another study, of T cells in Graves' hyperthyroidism and ophthalmopathy.

The gene calls are TRBV11-1 and TRBJ2-1, with a possible D match to TRBD1 (5 bases). The origin of this receptor is a young woman with Graves disease. The specimen was peripheral blood mononuclear cells (PBMCs), collected at new diagnosis, from a patient treated with antithyroid drugs. The CDR3 sequence: CASTLYSTANHNEQFF. The DNA of the CDR3 is TGTGCCAGCACCCTCTACTCGACAGCTAACCACAATGAGCAGTTCTTC. The full variable domain, with the rest looked up from reference TRBV11-1 and TRBJ2-1, is EAEVAQSPRYKITEKSQAVAFWCDPISGHATLYWYRQILGQGPELLVQFQDESVVDDSQLPKDRFSAERLKGVDSTLKIQPAELGDSAMYLCASTLYSTANHNEQFFGPGTRLTVL.